Each of the 14 T cell receptor beta chains below was sequenced from the same sample in a study of T cell responses to AZD1222 COVID-19 vaccine. Repertoires were generated with immunoSEQ multiplex PCR, while TCRdb's copy carries only in-frame clones and drops some. Of more than 90,000 clones in the sample, approximately 84% were seen once. This sample comprised peripheral blood, obtained on day 0 of AZD1222 vaccination. The source of these receptors is an adult in good health.

V and J are TRBV5-4 and TRBJ1-2, with 7 bases identical to TRBD1. Germline V gene sequence: CDR1 SGHNT, CDR2 YYREEE (reference sequence). With 4 bases clipped from V and 8 bases from J, the junction kept 14 bases outside the gene matches. CDR3 length: 15 residues. CDR3 loop: CASSPEGALPEGYTF. The CDR3 DNA follows: TGTGCCAGCAGCCCGGAGGGGGCGCTTCCGGAAGGCTACACCTTC.

The CDR3 spells CASNPGEQPQHF. CDR3 nucleotides: TGTGCCAGCAACCCTGGGGAGCAGCCCCAGCATTTT. V is TRBV28 and J is TRBJ1-5; D gene uncertain. CDR3 length: 12 residues. V was pared by 7 bases and J by 7 bases, with 11 bases between. The germline gives CDR1 MDHEN, CDR2 SYDVKM. Full variable domain (remainder filled in from reference TRBV28 and TRBJ1-5): DVKVTQSSRYLVKRTGEKVFLECVQDMDHENMFWYRQDPGLGLRLIYFSYDVKMKEKGDIPEGYSVSREKKERFSLILESASTNQTSMYLCASNPGEQPQHFGDGTRLSIL.

The chain links TRBV15 to TRBJ2-5; maybe TRBD1 (5 bases). CDR3 size: 15 residues. V lost 0 bases to trimming and J lost 1 base, with 9 bases between them. Germline V gene sequence: CDR1 LNHNV, CDR2 YYDKDF (reference sequence). The CDR3 loop reads CATSRDGRVQETQYF. Here the CDR3 DNA reads TGTGCCACCAGCAGAGATGGCAGGGTCCAAGAGACCCAGTACTTC.

This chain connects TRBV18 to TRBJ2-5; 7 positions agree with TRBD2. This CDR3 comprises 15 residues. After removal of 1 base from V and 0 bases from J, the junction contained 2 bases not matched to a gene. Germline CDR1 is KGHSH and CDR2 is LQKENI. CDR3 protein: CASSPRLADQETQYF. CDR3 DNA sequence: TGTGCCAGCTCACCACGTCTAGCGGACCAAGAGACCCAGTACTTC.

The chain links TRBV30 to TRBJ1-1; unclear D gene. V was trimmed by 0 bases and J by 3 bases, leaving 8 bases between them. This CDR3 spans 13 amino acids. Germline V gives CDR1 GTSNPN, CDR2 SVGIG (reference sequence). CDR3 nucleotide sequence: TGTGCCTGGAGTGTAATGTTGGACACTGAAGCTTTCTTT. Amino acids: CAWSVMLDTEAFF.

CDR3 bases: TGCGCCAGCAGCTTGGGGCTAGCGGTTACAAATGAGCAGTTCTTC. This codes for CASSLGLAVTNEQFF. The chain has TRBV5-1 and TRBJ2-1; 7 bases are a match to TRBD2. Per germline, CDR1 SGHRS and CDR2 YFSETQ. Trimming removed 0 bases from V and 7 bases from J; junction bases left unmatched: 7. The CDR3 is 15 amino acids.

The V call is TRBV6-5, the J call TRBJ2-7; D is ambiguous. Germline V CDR1 and CDR2: MNHEY, SVGAGI. Trimming left V 4 bases short and J 2 bases short, with 12 bases between. The CDR3 is made up of 14 amino acids. The CDR3 DNA is TGTGCCAGCAGTTTTAGCCGGGCCCCCTACGAGCAGTACTTC. This translates into CASSFSRAPYEQYF.

The chain employs TRBV11-2 and TRBJ2-1; the D is unclear. This CDR3 is 15 amino acids long. With 3 bases removed from V and 0 bases from J, the gap between germline ends came to 9 bases. CDR1 SGHAT and CDR2 FQNNGV come from the germline V gene. The CDR3 spells CASSFVGFSYNEQFF. The DNA of the CDR3 is TGTGCCAGCAGCTTTGTAGGGTTCTCCTACAATGAGCAGTTCTTC.

This chain uses TRBV9 with TRBJ1-3, with D unclear. The CDR3 has 15 residues. V dropped 0 bases and J dropped 2 bases, with 9 bases sitting between them. CDR1 and CDR2 (germline): SGDLS, YYNGEE. CDR3 sequence (DNA): TGTGCCAGCAGCGTAGCGGGATTCGCTGGAAACACCATATATTTT. Residues: CASSVAGFAGNTIYF.

CDR3 bases: TGTGCCAGCAGCCTATCTACAGGGTTACATACGCAGTATTTT. Translating gives CASSLSTGLHTQYF. This chain links TRBV7-3 with TRBJ2-3, with D perhaps matching TRBD1 (6 bases). Trimming cost V 5 bases and J 7 bases, with 16 bases left between them. The CDR3 contains 14 residues. Germline values: CDR1 SGHTA, CDR2 FQGTGA.

This chain uses TRBV9 with TRBJ2-1; no definite D call. The length of the CDR3 is 13 residues. The V end lost 0 bases, the J end lost 4 bases, and 5 bases lay between the germline ends. In germline, CDR1 is SGDLS, CDR2 YYNGEE. CDR3 in DNA: TGTGCCAGCAGCGTAGATCCTTACAATGAGCAGTTCTTC. Its translation is CASSVDPYNEQFF.

The chain recombines TRBV4-2 with TRBJ2-2, with D possibly being TRBD2 (6 bases). The germline V gene encodes CDR1 LGHNA and CDR2 YNFKEQ. The CDR3 is made up of 15 amino acids. The ends were cut back, 1 base at V and 1 base at J, with 7 bases in the middle. CDR3 sequence: CASSQVGRNTGELFF. The CDR3 DNA is TGTGCCAGCAGCCAAGTCGGGAGGAACACCGGGGAGCTGTTTTTT.

The rearrangement uses TRBV18 and TRBJ2-5, with 11 bases matching TRBD1. Germline assignment: CDR1 KGHSH and CDR2 LQKENI. J lost 1 base, V lost 6 bases, and 7 bases had no gene match. This CDR3 has 16 residues. CDR3: CASSRAGTGGQETQYF. CDR3 coding DNA: TGTGCCAGCTCCCGGGCTGGGACAGGGGGCCAAGAGACCCAGTACTTC.

This clone showed up just once. The chain uses TRBV7-8 and TRBJ1-1; TRBD1 aligns across 7 bases. With V trimmed by 7 bases and J by 1 base, 6 bases remained unmatched. This CDR3 is 14 amino acids long. Germline CDR1 SGHVS, CDR2 FQNEAQ. The CDR3 loop reads CASMRTGPNTEAFF. The CDR3 DNA reads as TGTGCCAGCATGCGGACAGGCCCGAACACTGAAGCTTTCTTT.